This TCR beta chain was retrieved from a study of glioma-infiltrating T cells after dendritic cell vaccination. About the study: Samples are from glioblastoma patients in Phase I and II dendritic cell vaccine trials. Patients received three intradermal dendritic cell vaccine injections at biweekly intervals.

This table comes from immunoSEQ multiplex PCR, and its TCRdb copy is limited to in-frame clones, with some not included. Among roughly 60,000 clones, over 75% were seen once, and the ten largest hold roughly 8.5%. The time point denotes: after dendritic cell vaccination, including at tumor progression/relapse. Sequencing was performed on blood, taken after dendritic cell vaccination. This receptor was taken from a human donor with glioblastoma.

The CDR3 DNA sequence: TGTGCCAGCATTAAGACTAGCGGGGGGGCATACGAGCAGTACTTC. Residues: CASIKTSGGAYEQYF. The chain has TRBV6-5 and TRBJ2-7; 14 bases map to TRBD2. This CDR3 has 15 residues. The germline gives CDR1 MNHEY, CDR2 SVGAGI. Trimming removed 7 bases from V and 4 bases from J; junction bases left unmatched: 6.